The 5 T cell receptor beta chains reported below all come from one sample, sequenced in a study of blood T cells in healthy people across ages. For the second PCR, which ran for about 6 to 11 cycles, a sample-barcoded 5' primer and a J-beta primer mix were used. Each CDR3 protein is one row after TCRdb ran MiXCR on the 5' RACE reads. The data hold 600,000 to 1,000,000 distinct CDR3 sequences, with 25% observed a single time. The data also belong to a second study, concerning T cells of mothers and their children.

Sequences were obtained from blood. The receptors derive from a boy aged 5-17 years in good health.

This clonotype was seen a handful of times. This sequence joins TRBV10-3 and TRBJ2-5; the match to TRBD2 covers 9 bases. Germline V gives CDR1 ENHRY, CDR2 SYGVKD. This CDR3 spans 15 amino acids. V lost 5 bases, J lost 1 base, and 5 bases stayed unmatched. This chain's CDR3 is CAISMSGGTQETQYF. In nucleotides, the CDR3 is TGTGCCATCAGTATGAGCGGGGGGACCCAAGAGACCCAGTACTTC.

This rearrangement joins TRBV29-1 to TRBJ2-7; D might be TRBD2 (6 bases). V gave up 7 bases and J gave up 4 bases, with 17 bases separating them. The germline V gene has CDR1 SQVTM and CDR2 ANQGSEA. This CDR3 has 13 amino acids. CDR3 residues: CSAIGAGRYEQYF. CDR3 coding DNA: TGCAGCGCTATAGGGGCGGGGAGGTACGAGCAGTACTTC.

With regard to this clonotype: One end of the junction does not line up with germline, which may come from a read error. The chain combines TRBV20-1 with TRBJ2-7; D unresolved. Germline V gene lookup returns CDR1 DFQATT and CDR2 SNEGSKA (reference sequence). The CDR3 runs 11 residues. The CDR3, as DNA: TGCAGTGCTAGAGTCCAAGGCCCCGTCTTGTTC. Translating it yields CSARVQGPVLF.

The chain links TRBV6-6 to TRBJ1-5; TRBD1 aligns across 7 bases. CDR3 length: 17 residues. With V trimmed by 2 bases and J by 4 bases, 11 bases remained unmatched. CDR1 is MNHNY and CDR2 is SVGAGI in the germline V gene (reference sequence). The CDR3 loop reads CASSYGGRGLVNQPQHF. In DNA, the CDR3 is TGTGCCAGCAGTTACGGGGGGAGGGGGCTTGTAAATCAGCCCCAGCATTTT.

This clonotype has only a few counts. The V gene is TRBV18, the J gene TRBJ2-5, with 8 bases matching TRBD2. The junction had 4 bases not matched to a gene; V was cut back by 0 bases and J by 4 bases. The CDR3 contains 15 residues. Germline CDR1 KGHSH, CDR2 LQKENI. CDR3 in amino acids: CASSPPAGGGETQYF. The CDR3 bases are TGTGCCAGCTCACCACCGGCGGGAGGTGGAGAGACCCAGTACTTC.